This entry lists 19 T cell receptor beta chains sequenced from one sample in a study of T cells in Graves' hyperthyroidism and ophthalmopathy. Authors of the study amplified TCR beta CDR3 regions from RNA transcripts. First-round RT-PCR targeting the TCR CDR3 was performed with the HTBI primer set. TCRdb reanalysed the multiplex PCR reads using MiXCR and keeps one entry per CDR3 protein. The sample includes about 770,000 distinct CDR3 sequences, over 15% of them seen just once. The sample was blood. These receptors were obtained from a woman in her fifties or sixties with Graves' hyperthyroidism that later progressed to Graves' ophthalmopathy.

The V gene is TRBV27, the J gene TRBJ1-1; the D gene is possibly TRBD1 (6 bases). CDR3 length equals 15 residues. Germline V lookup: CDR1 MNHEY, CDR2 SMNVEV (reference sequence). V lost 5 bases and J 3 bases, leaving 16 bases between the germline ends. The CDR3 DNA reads TGTGCCAGCAGTCCGAGTCCAGGGGTAGACACTGAAGCTTTCTTT. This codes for CASSPSPGVDTEAFF.

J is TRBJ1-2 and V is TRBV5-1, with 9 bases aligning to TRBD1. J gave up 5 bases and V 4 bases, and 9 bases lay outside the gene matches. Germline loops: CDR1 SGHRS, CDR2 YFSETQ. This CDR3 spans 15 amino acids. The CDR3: CASSHTGGASYGYTF. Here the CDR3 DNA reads TGCGCCAGCAGCCATACAGGGGGCGCAAGTTATGGCTACACCTTC.

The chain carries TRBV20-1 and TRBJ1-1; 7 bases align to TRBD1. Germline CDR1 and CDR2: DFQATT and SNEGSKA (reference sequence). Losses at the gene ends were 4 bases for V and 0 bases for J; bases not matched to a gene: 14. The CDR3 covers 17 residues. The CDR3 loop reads CSAKPTGTLVMNTEAFF. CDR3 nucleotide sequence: TGCAGTGCTAAACCGACAGGGACTCTGGTCATGAACACTGAAGCTTTCTTT.

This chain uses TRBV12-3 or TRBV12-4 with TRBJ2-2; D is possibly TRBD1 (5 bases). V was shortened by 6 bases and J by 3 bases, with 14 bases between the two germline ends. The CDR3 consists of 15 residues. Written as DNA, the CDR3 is TGTGCCAGCAGCCTAGGGGTTTGGGACACCGGGGAGCTGTTTTTT. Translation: CASSLGVWDTGELFF.

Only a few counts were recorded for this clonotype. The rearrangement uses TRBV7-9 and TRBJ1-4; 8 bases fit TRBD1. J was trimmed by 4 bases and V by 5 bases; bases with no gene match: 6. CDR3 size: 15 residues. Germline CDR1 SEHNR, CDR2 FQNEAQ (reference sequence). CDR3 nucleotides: TGTGCCAGCAGCCCAGACAGGGGTTATAATGAAAAACTGTTTTTT. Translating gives CASSPDRGYNEKLFF. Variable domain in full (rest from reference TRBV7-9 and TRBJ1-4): DTGVSQNPRHKITKRGQNVTFRCDPISEHNRLYWYRQTLGQGPEFLTYFQNEAQLEKSRLLSDRFSAERPKGSFSTLEIQRTEQGDSAMYLCASSPDRGYNEKLFFGSGTQLSVL.

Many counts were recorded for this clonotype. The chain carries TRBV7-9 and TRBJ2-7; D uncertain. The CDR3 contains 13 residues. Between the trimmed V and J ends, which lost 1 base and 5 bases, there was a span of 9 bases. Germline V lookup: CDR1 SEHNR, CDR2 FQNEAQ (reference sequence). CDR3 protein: CASSLVRSNEQYF. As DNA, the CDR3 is TGTGCCAGCAGCTTAGTTCGCAGCAACGAGCAGTACTTC.

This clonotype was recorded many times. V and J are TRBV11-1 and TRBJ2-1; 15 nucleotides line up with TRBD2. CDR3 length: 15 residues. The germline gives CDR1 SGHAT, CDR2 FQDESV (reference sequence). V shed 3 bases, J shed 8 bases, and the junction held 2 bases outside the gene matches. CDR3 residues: CASSFGLAGGHEQFF. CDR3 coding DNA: TGTGCCAGCAGCTTCGGACTAGCGGGGGGGCATGAGCAGTTCTTC. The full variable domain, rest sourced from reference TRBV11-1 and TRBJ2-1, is EAEVAQSPRYKITEKSQAVAFWCDPISGHATLYWYRQILGQGPELLVQFQDESVVDDSQLPKDRFSAERLKGVDSTLKIQPAELGDSAMYLCASSFGLAGGHEQFFGPGTRLTVL.

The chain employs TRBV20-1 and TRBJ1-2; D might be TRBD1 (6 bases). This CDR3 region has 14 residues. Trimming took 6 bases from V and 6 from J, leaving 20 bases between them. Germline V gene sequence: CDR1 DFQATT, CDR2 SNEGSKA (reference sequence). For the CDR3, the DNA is TGCAGTGCAGGGGGGACACTCATCGGCCATGGCTACACCTTC. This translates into CSAGGTLIGHGYTF.

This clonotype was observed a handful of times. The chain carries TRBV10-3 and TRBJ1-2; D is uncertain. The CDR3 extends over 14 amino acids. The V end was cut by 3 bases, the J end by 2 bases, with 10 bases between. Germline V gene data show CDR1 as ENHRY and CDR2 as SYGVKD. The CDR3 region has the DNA TGTGCCATCAGTGAACAGAGAGACAACTATGGCTACACCTTC. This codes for CAISEQRDNYGYTF.

CDR3 loop: CASSHRGFNQPQHF. DNA of the CDR3: TGTGCCAGCAGTCACCGGGGATTCAATCAGCCCCAGCATTTT. This chain connects TRBV6-1 to TRBJ1-5, with D unresolved. Germline V lookup: CDR1 MNHNS, CDR2 SASEGT. This CDR3 comprises 14 residues. V lost 5 bases and J lost 3, with 11 bases in between.

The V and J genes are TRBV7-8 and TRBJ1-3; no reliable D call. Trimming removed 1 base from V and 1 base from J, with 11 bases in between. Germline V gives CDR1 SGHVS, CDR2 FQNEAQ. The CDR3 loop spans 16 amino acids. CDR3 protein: CASSLGQAHSGNTIYF. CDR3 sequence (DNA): TGTGCCAGCAGCTTAGGCCAGGCCCATTCTGGAAACACCATATATTTT.

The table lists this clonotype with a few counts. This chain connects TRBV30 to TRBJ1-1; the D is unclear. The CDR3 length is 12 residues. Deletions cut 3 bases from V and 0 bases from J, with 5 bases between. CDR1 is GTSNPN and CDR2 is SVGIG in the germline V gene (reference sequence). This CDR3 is CAWSKVNTEAFF. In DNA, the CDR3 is TGTGCCTGGAGCAAGGTGAACACTGAAGCTTTCTTT.

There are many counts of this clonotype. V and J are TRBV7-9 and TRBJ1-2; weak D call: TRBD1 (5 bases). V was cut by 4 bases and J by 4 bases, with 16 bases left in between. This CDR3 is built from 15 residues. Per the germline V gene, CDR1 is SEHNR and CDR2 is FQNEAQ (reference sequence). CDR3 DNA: TGTGCCAGCAGCTCAACCCTTGCAGGGTCCTATGGCTACACCTTC. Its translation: CASSSTLAGSYGYTF.

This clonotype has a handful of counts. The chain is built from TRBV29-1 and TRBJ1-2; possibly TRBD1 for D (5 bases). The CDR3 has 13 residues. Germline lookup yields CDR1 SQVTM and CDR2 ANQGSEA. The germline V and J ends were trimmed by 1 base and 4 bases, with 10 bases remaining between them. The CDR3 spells CSVEGSRAYGYTF. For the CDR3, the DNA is TGCAGCGTTGAAGGGTCCAGGGCCTATGGCTACACCTTC.

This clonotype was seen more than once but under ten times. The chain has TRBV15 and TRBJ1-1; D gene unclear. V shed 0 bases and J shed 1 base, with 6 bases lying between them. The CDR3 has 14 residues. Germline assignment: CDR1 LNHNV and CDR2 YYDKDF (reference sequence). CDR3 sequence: CATSREDWNTEAFF. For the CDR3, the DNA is TGTGCCACCAGCAGAGAGGACTGGAACACTGAAGCTTTCTTT.

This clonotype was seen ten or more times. CDR3 in amino acids: CASSQLPGTSGGSSYNEQFF. In DNA form, the CDR3 reads TGTGCCAGCAGCCAACTCCCCGGCACTAGCGGGGGTTCCTCCTACAATGAGCAGTTCTTC. The J gene is TRBJ2-1, the V gene TRBV3-1; 11 bases match TRBD2. The trim removed 2 bases at V and 0 bases at J, leaving 12 bases unmatched. The CDR3 extends over 20 amino acids. CDR1 is LGHDT and CDR2 is YNNKEL in the germline V gene (reference sequence).

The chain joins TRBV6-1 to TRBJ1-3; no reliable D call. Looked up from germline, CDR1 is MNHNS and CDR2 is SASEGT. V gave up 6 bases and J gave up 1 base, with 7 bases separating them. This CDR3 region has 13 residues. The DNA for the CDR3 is TGTGCCAGCAGAGGACTGTCTGGAAACACCATATATTTT. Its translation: CASRGLSGNTIYF.

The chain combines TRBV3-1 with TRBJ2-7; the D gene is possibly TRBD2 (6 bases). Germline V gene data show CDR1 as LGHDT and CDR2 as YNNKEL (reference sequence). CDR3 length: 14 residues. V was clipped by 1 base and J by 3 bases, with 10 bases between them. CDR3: CASSQGPGDYEQYF. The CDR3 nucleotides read TGTGCCAGCAGCCAAGGTCCGGGGGACTACGAGCAGTACTTC.

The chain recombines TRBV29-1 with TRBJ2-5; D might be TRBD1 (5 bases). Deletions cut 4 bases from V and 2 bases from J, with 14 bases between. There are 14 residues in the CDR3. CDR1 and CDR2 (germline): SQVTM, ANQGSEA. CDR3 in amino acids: CSVAVGRRQETQYF. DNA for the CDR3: TGCAGCGTTGCGGTGGGGCGGCGACAAGAGACCCAGTACTTC.